This T cell receptor beta chain was obtained from a study of neurological immune-mediated disorders. TCRdb ran MiXCR on the 5' RACE reads and lists one entry per CDR3 protein. The sample includes approximately 36,000 distinct CDR3 sequences, 8.5% to 14% seen only once; the top ten take roughly 3.9%. This clonotype was counted at least ten times. The CDR3 loop spans 15 amino acids. Per the germline V gene, CDR1 is SNHLY and CDR2 is FYNNEI. V lost 4 bases and J 4 bases, leaving 16 bases between the germline ends. Described time point: technical triplicate 1. The material sequenced was PBMCs. This chain uses TRBV2 with TRBJ2-5; perhaps TRBD2 as D (6 bases). This TCR came from a man between 60 and 75 years old with HTLV-1-associated myelopathy (HAM/TSP). The CDR3 DNA is TGTGCCAGCAGTGGGGACTCCGAACCGACAGAGACCCAGTACTTC. This sequence encodes CASSGDSEPTETQYF.